The next 14 T cell receptor beta chains were all read from a single sample in a study of CD8 T cells in ankylosing spondylitis. The study, taken as a whole, reports: Among TCR beta sequences, a motif of eight highly homologous variants appeared characteristic of ankylosing spondylitis blood.

TCRdb redid the calling of the 5' RACE reads with MiXCR, one entry per CDR3 protein. The data contain fewer than 400,000 distinct CDR3 sequences, around 7.6% of them seen just once; the ten biggest clones take up roughly 15%. Their antigens remain unidentified. Sequencing was performed on blood, either unsorted or a sorted T cell fraction (not recorded which). The receptors here all came from a male donor with ankylosing spondylitis.

This clonotype was counted ten times or more. CDR3 region: CASGIVGPRSYEQYF. The CDR3 DNA reads TGTGCCAGCGGGATAGTGGGGCCACGATCCTACGAGCAGTACTTC. The chain links TRBV28 to TRBJ2-7; weak D call: TRBD1 (5 bases). Germline CDR1 MDHEN, CDR2 SYDVKM. This CDR3 is built from 15 residues. V lost 8 bases, J lost 1 base, and 18 bases lay in between.

This chain connects TRBV7-9 to TRBJ2-1; D uncertain. Trimming cost V 0 bases and J 7 bases, with 13 bases left between them. This CDR3 spans 15 amino acids. The germline CDR1 and CDR2 sequences are SEHNR and FQNEAQ (reference sequence). CDR3 loop: CASSLARIRANEQFF. CDR3 bases: TGTGCCAGCAGCTTAGCGCGAATACGAGCTAATGAGCAGTTCTTC.

This clonotype was seen ten or more times. V is TRBV15 and J is TRBJ1-4; no clear D gene. CDR3 length: 13 amino acids. V lost 6 bases and J 8 bases, leaving 13 bases between the germline ends. Germline CDR1 is LNHNV and CDR2 is YYDKDF (reference sequence). This chain's CDR3 is CATRPSGREKLFF. DNA for the CDR3: TGTGCCACCAGACCGTCGGGGAGGGAAAAACTGTTTTTT. Full variable domain (missing parts from reference TRBV15 and TRBJ1-4): DAMVIQNPRYQVTQFGKPVTLSCSQTLNHNVMYWYQQKSSQAPKLLFHYYDKDFNNEADTPDNFQSRRPNTSFCFLDIRSPGLGDTAMYLCATRPSGREKLFFGSGTQLSVL.

Many counts were recorded for this clonotype. The genes are TRBV6-1 and TRBJ1-5, with 9 bases fitting TRBD1. Trimming removed 7 bases from V and 6 bases from J; junction bases left unmatched: 4. CDR1 is MNHNS, CDR2 SASEGT, per germline. The CDR3 contains 13 residues. The CDR3 is CASTGQGRQPQHF. CDR3 DNA sequence: TGTGCCAGCACGGGACAGGGTCGTCAGCCCCAGCATTTT.

The chain carries TRBV19 and TRBJ2-7; D gene uncertain. Between the trimmed V and J ends, which lost 5 bases and 2 bases, there was a span of 10 bases. The CDR3 is 13 residues long. Germline-derived CDR1 and CDR2 are LNHDA and SQIVND (reference sequence). The CDR3 bases are TGTGCCAGTAGTTCCGACACGGCCTACGAGCAGTACTTC. It translates to CASSSDTAYEQYF.

The chain combines TRBV7-9 with TRBJ2-7; D remains ambiguous. The V end lost 0 bases, the J end lost 7 bases, and 13 bases lay between the germline ends. The CDR3 runs 14 residues. The germline gives CDR1 SEHNR, CDR2 FQNEAQ (reference sequence). As DNA, the CDR3 is TGTGCCAGCAGCTTAGCGTTTCTAGTAGGGGAGCAGTACTTC. This translates into CASSLAFLVGEQYF.

Many counts were recorded for this clonotype. The chain joins TRBV3-1 to TRBJ2-3; 9 nucleotides agree with TRBD2. CDR1 and CDR2 from the germline V gene are LGHDT and YNNKEL (reference sequence). This CDR3 contains 17 residues. The V segment lost 1 base and the J segment 6 bases; nucleotides outside the gene matches: 11. CDR3: CASSQGDSGSFSDTQYF. CDR3 coding DNA: TGTGCCAGCAGCCAAGGGGATAGCGGGAGTTTTTCTGATACGCAGTATTTT.

V is TRBV12-5 and J is TRBJ1-6; TRBD1 matches at 11 bases. This CDR3 spans 14 amino acids. CDR1 is LGHNT, CDR2 FRNRAP, per germline. The V segment lost 1 base and the J segment 13 bases; nucleotides outside the gene matches: 3. The chain's CDR3 is CASGLGTGGFPLHF. CDR3 DNA sequence: TGTGCTAGTGGTTTGGGGACAGGGGGCTTCCCCCTCCACTTT.

This clonotype appeared a few times. This chain joins TRBV20-1 and TRBJ2-1; D is possibly TRBD1 or TRBD2 (5 bases each). The CDR3 consists of 13 residues. The germline V and J ends were trimmed by 5 bases and 9 bases, with 17 bases remaining between them. From germline, CDR1 is DFQATT and CDR2 SNEGSKA (reference sequence). The CDR3 spells CSAYRDVDPEQFF. As DNA, the CDR3 is TGCAGTGCTTACCGGGACGTGGACCCTGAGCAGTTCTTC.

This clonotype has at least ten counts. The chain recombines TRBV12-3 or TRBV12-4 with TRBJ2-2; 8 nucleotides agree with TRBD2. This CDR3 comprises 16 residues. Trimming cost V 6 bases and J 0 bases; bases outside gene matches: 6. The CDR3 sequence is CASRTGSGTNTGELFF. In nucleotides, the CDR3 is TGTGCCAGCAGGACCGGTAGCGGGACGAACACCGGGGAGCTGTTTTTT.

The chain joins TRBV7-6 to TRBJ2-7, with 10 bases fitting TRBD1. V shed 6 bases, J shed 2 bases, and the junction held 13 bases outside the gene matches. The length of the CDR3 is 17 residues. Per germline, CDR1 SGHVS and CDR2 FNYEAQ. The CDR3 reads CASSSDAGDRGPYEQYF. The CDR3 coding sequence is TGTGCCAGCAGTTCCGACGCCGGGGACAGGGGCCCCTACGAGCAGTACTTC.

This clonotype was seen repeatedly, ten times or more. V usage is TRBV5-1 and J usage is TRBJ2-1; a possible D gene is TRBD2 (6 bases). Trimming shortened V by 1 base and J by 0 bases, and 17 bases separated the two germline ends. The CDR3 length is 18 residues. The germline CDR1 and CDR2 sequences are SGHRS and YFSETQ. As DNA, the CDR3 is TGCGCCAGCAGCTTGATCCGGGAGCGGGCCTTCTCCTACAATGAGCAGTTCTTC. Residues: CASSLIRERAFSYNEQFF. Full variable domain (remainder filled in from reference TRBV5-1 and TRBJ2-1): KAGVTQTPRYLIKTRGQQVTLSCSPISGHRSVSWYQQTPGQGLQFLFEYFSETQRNKGNFPGRFSGRQFSNSRSEMNVSTLELGDSALYLCASSLIRERAFSYNEQFFGPGTRLTVL.

V and J are TRBV28 and TRBJ2-7; the match to TRBD1 covers 9 bases. Per germline, CDR1 MDHEN and CDR2 SYDVKM. The CDR3 sequence is 13 residues long. The ends lost 5 bases at V and 3 bases at J; junction bases unmatched: 2. The CDR3 nucleotides are TGTGCCAGCAGTGTGGGACAGGGCTACGAGCAGTACTTC. Translating gives CASSVGQGYEQYF.

This clonotype was observed at least ten times. The V gene is TRBV5-1, the J gene TRBJ2-1, with a weak D call TRBD2 (5 bases). The CDR3 spans 15 residues. V gave up 0 bases and J gave up 2 bases, with 9 bases separating them. Germline CDR1 reads SGHRS; CDR2 reads YFSETQ. In DNA, the CDR3 is TGCGCCAGCAGCTTGGGAGGGAGAGCCTACAATGAGCAGTTCTTC. This encodes CASSLGGRAYNEQFF.